The rows below give T cell receptor beta chains drawn from one sample of a study of CD8+ T cells in alopecia areata. The method was immunoSEQ multiplex PCR; TCRdb's version includes in-frame clones alone and lacks a portion of them. The data hold around 34,000 clones, with around 59% observed a single time. Material: NKG2D-high CD8+ T cells sorted from blood. These receptors were collected from a human donor with alopecia areata. Each CDR3 is given with its conserved first and last residue. D genes are given only for firm matches. Not every row has a clone size; where given, it reads once, few, many or a size class.

once | TRBJ2-1 | TRBV4-1 | - | CASSQLSNEQFF
- | TRBJ1-2 | TRBV19 | TRBD1 | CASSIGYRGLNGYTF
- | TRBJ1-3 | TRBV25-1 | - | CASSEYDTIYF
- | TRBJ2-7 | TRBV19 | - | CASSPAFTGYEQYF
- | TRBJ2-1 | TRBV7-9 | - | CASSYLGTSLEQFF
- | TRBJ2-2 | TRBV9 | TRBD1 | CASSDPGQGIPGELFF
- | TRBJ2-6 | TRBV5-6 | - | CASSLDGANVLTF
- | TRBJ2-5 | TRBV7-9 | TRBD1 | CASSLVRDSQETQYF
- | TRBJ2-1 | TRBV9 | - | CASSAWIGSYNEQFF
- | TRBJ2-6 | TRBV27 | - | CASSLSPPGANVLTF
few | TRBJ2-7 | TRBV7-9 | - | CASSPLSYEQYF
few | TRBJ2-7 | TRBV28 | - | CASRIERGSYEQYF
- | TRBJ1-1 | TRBV19 | - | CASSDGATEAFF
- | TRBJ2-3 | TRBV4-2 | TRBD2 | CASSQDILAGQSTDTQYF
- | TRBJ2-7 | TRBV27 | TRBD1 | CASSYQGAHEQYF
- | TRBJ1-1 | TRBV28 | - | CASSPTADEAFF
- | TRBJ2-1 | TRBV27 | - | CASTDTSYNEQFF
once | TRBJ1-2 | TRBV5-4 | - | CASSPAFWAGKNYGYTF
- | TRBJ2-7 | TRBV4-2 | - | CASSQVVNRDTTYEQYF
- | TRBJ2-7 | TRBV28 | TRBD2 | CASSLREASGSSYEQYF
- | TRBJ1-2 | TRBV5-1 | TRBD1 | CASSLRRDRALTF
- | TRBJ1-2 | TRBV7-9 | - | CASSLDGTIYGYTF
few | TRBJ2-3 | TRBV10-3 | TRBD2 | CAISLLAGDTDTQYF
many | TRBJ2-7 | TRBV7-8 | TRBD2 | CASSLSGSRDGHEQYF
- | TRBJ1-2 | TRBV7-9 | - | CASSSMRGIYGYTF
medium-sized | TRBJ2-1 | TRBV6-6 | - | CASSYPYNEQFF
once | TRBJ2-7 | TRBV7-9 | TRBD1 | CASSTGQGGTYEQYF
- | TRBJ2-5 | TRBV5-4 | - | CASSLRGTKQETQYF
once | TRBJ2-7 | TRBV5-8 | - | CASSSGDQGTREQYF
few | TRBJ2-2 | TRBV29-1 | - | CSVEDVSGWGRTGELFF
- | TRBJ2-7 | TRBV10-3 | - | CAISVPVSPKAYEQYF
- | TRBJ2-7 | TRBV9 | - | CASSPTWGSLPYEQYF
few | TRBJ1-3 | TRBV23-1 | TRBD1 | CANMTGEYSSGNTIYF
- | TRBJ1-2 | TRBV7-9 | - | CASSLVQGRKGYTF
few | TRBJ2-7 | TRBV4-3 | TRBD2 | CASSQGTSVAYEQYF
once | TRBJ2-2 | TRBV25-1 | TRBD1 | CASSSGTGGGELFF
- | TRBJ2-1 | TRBV25-1 | - | CASGEGSYEQFF
few | TRBJ2-2 | TRBV7-9 | - | CASGSISPGELFF
- | TRBJ2-2 | TRBV25-1 | - | CASSEVRELFF
- | TRBJ1-1 | TRBV9 | - | CASSFTTAMNTEAFF
- | TRBJ2-7 | TRBV7-2 | - | CASSLALGRNYEQYF
- | TRBJ2-3 | TRBV7-8 | - | CASSSQGRTDTQYF
few | TRBJ2-4 | TRBV2 | TRBD2 | CASGTSGGGAKNIQYF
- | TRBJ1-1 | TRBV27 | TRBD1 | CASRPGQANTEAFF
- | TRBJ1-2 | TRBV7-9 | - | CASSLGGSYGYTF
- | TRBJ1-6 | TRBV5-5 | - | CASSLTDFLWNSPLHF
- | TRBJ2-7 | TRBV7-9 | TRBD2 | CASSPTGLATTYEQYF
- | TRBJ2-7 | TRBV27 | TRBD1 | CATLAGTGVEYF
- | TRBJ2-3 | TRBV5-4 | - | CASSRGTDTQYF
medium-sized | TRBJ2-7 | TRBV27 | - | CASSLGSAPYEQYF
- | TRBJ1-1 | TRBV27 | - | CASSLGARDTEAFF
- | TRBJ2-7 | TRBV27 | TRBD2 | CASIGGGPYEQYF
few | TRBJ1-1 | TRBV29-1 | - | CSVYDWTTEAFF
few | TRBJ2-2 | TRBV29-1 | - | CSVLPTGGSELNTGELFF
few | TRBJ2-1 | TRBV28 | - | CASSFGIDNEQFF
- | TRBJ2-1 | TRBV28 | TRBD2 | CACGRWANEQFF